Here is one T cell receptor beta chain with its context. No cognate antigen has been identified for it. Per-base qualities were not stored, and no clone one base away is much larger. In Seattle, one collaborating source enrolled patients while the infection was active and tracked those patients longitudinally over the course of disease. Collaborating institutions collected whole blood in K2EDTA tubes following their own protocols. Collaborator samples were shipped for TCRbeta analysis as frozen whole blood, isolated PBMCs, or DNA extracted from either sample type. The data originate from a study of blood T cell repertoires in COVID-19 (dated by TCRdb to 2020 to 2022). Some background on the complete study: Samples covering the acute and convalescent phases of COVID-19 were provided by collaborators in the United States, Italy and Spain. The material from the prospective study consisted of cDNA or gDNA derived from T cells, B-cell-depleted T cells, or PBMCs. The dataset comprised deeply sampled blood TCRbeta repertoires from subjects exposed to, actively infected with, or recovered from COVID-19. A freely available public database, intended as a resource for researchers studying the immune response to SARS-CoV-2, is where the repertoires were released. Samples came from the ongoing ImmuneRACE study (first 160 participants) plus 1,254 subjects from 6 global collaborators. A de-identified subject ID, COVID-19 status, age in years and sex were almost always included in the sample metadata. Where available, HLA class I and class II types were obtained from metadata supplied by the sample provider rather than from assay-based typing.

TCRbeta CDR3 regions were amplified from genomic DNA using the immunoSEQ Assay, a bias-controlled multiplex PCR. The authors' analysis ran thus. Nucleated cell counts per sample were estimated from amplification of reference gene primers within the assay. Sequence reads were collapsed and filtered to measure the absolute abundance of every unique TCRbeta CDR3 rearrangement. For each sample, productive Simpson clonality was calculated as the square root of Simpson's diversity index across productive rearrangements. The source is immuneACCESS, and TCRdb retained only in-frame sequences with V and J called. Part of the clones is not carried over; for the studies checked, unresolved V genes explain less than half of this, and the remainder is unexplained. The DNA was the basis for D and trimming; V, J and clone size are from that table. This sample gives 150,000 or so clones in total; approximately 80% of them show up just once. The top ten clonotypes cover roughly an eighth of the sample.

Study-wide findings and limitations: The amount of clinical and demographic metadata varied by source and participant and was provided uncurated.

From the cysteine through the phenylalanine, the CDR3 covers 16 amino acids. The DNA shown is the 48-base CDR3, in frame from base 1. For CDR1 and CDR2, the germline V gene lists KGHDR and SFDVKD. Ends trimmed: V by 6 bases, J by 3 bases; bases unmatched to a gene: 8. The TCR comes from a woman in her sixties or seventies with COVID-19, enrolled during active disease. This receptor chain uses TRBV24-1 and TRBJ1-4, and TRBD1 matches 8 of the central bases. Specimen: peripheral blood. The CDR3 loop reads CATSQRQGFSNEKLFF. Read as DNA, the sequence is TGTGCCACCAGTCAGAGACAGGGGTTTTCTAATGAAAAACTGTTTTTT.